The 20 T cell receptor beta chains presented below share a single source sample, sequenced in a study of cytomegalovirus exposure and HLA in healthy donors. PCR primers comprised 60 Vbeta and 13 Jbeta primers. Profiled with immunoSEQ multiplex PCR; TCRdb holds only in-frame clones, not every one. Of about 200,000 clones listed, around 77% are singletons. Sequences were obtained from PBMCs. Receptors originate from a woman in her thirties in good health and CMV-seronegative.

The V and J genes are TRBV30 and TRBJ2-7; 7 nucleotides align to TRBD2. V lost 0 bases to trimming and J lost 4 bases; unmatched junction nucleotides: 9. In germline, CDR1 is GTSNPN, CDR2 SVGIG (reference sequence). The CDR3 has 15 amino acids. CDR3 nucleotide sequence: TGTGCCTGGAGTGTACAAATACTAGCGAGATACGAGCAGTACTTC. Translated, it gives CAWSVQILARYEQYF.

The chain joins TRBV29-1 to TRBJ2-2; D ambiguous. The CDR3 totals 11 residues. Germline CDR1 is SQVTM and CDR2 is ANQGSEA. Trimming shortened V by 4 bases and J by 5 bases, and 5 bases separated the two germline ends. CDR3 sequence (DNA): TGCAGCGTTGCGAGGACCGGGGAGCTGTTTTTT. Translated, it gives CSVARTGELFF.

The chain couples TRBV7-8 to TRBJ1-4; D call uncertain. V lost 4 bases, J lost 0 bases, and 6 bases lay in between. Looked up from germline, CDR1 is SGHVS and CDR2 is FQNEAQ. CDR3 length: 14 amino acids. CDR3 loop: CASSYIATNEKLFF. The DNA of the CDR3 is TGTGCCAGCAGCTACATTGCAACTAATGAAAAACTGTTTTTT. Combining the CDR3 with reference TRBV7-8 and TRBJ1-4 gives the whole variable domain GAGVSQSPRYKVAKRGQDVALRCDPISGHVSLFWYQQALGQGPEFLTYFQNEAQLDKSGLPSDRFFAERPEGSVSTLKIQRTQQEDSAVYLCASSYIATNEKLFFGSGTQLSVL.

The chain combines TRBV19 with TRBJ1-5; D unclear. V gave up 4 bases and J gave up 0 bases, with 10 bases separating them. The CDR3 runs to 15 residues. Germline V gene sequence: CDR1 LNHDA, CDR2 SQIVND (reference sequence). The chain's CDR3 is CASSKASDSNQPQHF. CDR3 sequence (DNA): TGTGCCAGTAGTAAAGCCAGCGATAGCAATCAGCCCCAGCATTTT.

The J gene is TRBJ2-3, the V gene TRBV7-8; D perhaps matches TRBD1 (6 bases). CDR1 SGHVS and CDR2 FQNEAQ come from the germline V gene. The ends were cut back, 2 bases at V and 1 base at J, with 10 bases in the middle. This CDR3 comprises 15 residues. Here the CDR3 DNA reads TGTGCCAGCAGCTTACAGGGGAGTCGCACAGATACGCAGTATTTT. This codes for CASSLQGSRTDTQYF.

In this sample, this clone turned up once. The V and J genes are TRBV19 and TRBJ2-6; possibly TRBD2 for D (6 bases). Germline CDR1 LNHDA, CDR2 SQIVND (reference sequence). CDR3 size: 18 residues. V was shortened by 4 bases and J by 6 bases, with 22 bases between the two germline ends. In DNA, the CDR3 is TGTGCCAGTAGTAGGAGGGCCCCGGGCAGGGCTGAGGCCAACGTCCTGACTTTC. This translates into CASSRRAPGRAEANVLTF.

This chain's CDR3 is CASSLQSNYGYTF. The CDR3 DNA reads as TGTGCCAGCAGTCTACAGTCTAACTATGGCTACACCTTC. The rearrangement links TRBV6-6 to TRBJ1-2; no reliable D call. Germline-derived CDR1 and CDR2 are MNHNY and SVGAGI (reference sequence). V was cut by 5 bases and J by 0 bases, with 7 bases left in between. This CDR3 contains 13 residues.

The chain employs TRBV7-2 and TRBJ1-5; tentative D call: TRBD1 (5 bases). Germline V gene sequence: CDR1 SGHTA, CDR2 FQGNSA. The CDR3 spans 15 residues. V lost 5 bases, J lost 1 base, and 12 bases lay in between. The CDR3 bases are TGTGCCAGCAGCAAACAGACAGCCAGCAATCAGCCCCAGCATTTT. This translates into CASSKQTASNQPQHF.

V gene TRBV5-6 combines with J gene TRBJ1-5, with D possibly TRBD1 on 5 matching bases. The CDR3 is 15 amino acids. V lost 2 bases to trimming and J lost 5 bases, with 14 bases between them. CDR1 and CDR2 from the germline V gene are SGHDT and YYEEEE. CDR3 sequence: CASSFFLAGDQPQHF. Written as DNA, the CDR3 is TGTGCCAGCAGCTTCTTTTTGGCGGGGGATCAGCCCCAGCATTTT.

The table lists this clone with a count of one. This sequence joins TRBV6-5 and TRBJ1-2; a weak D match, TRBD1 (5 bases). Deletions cut 5 bases from V and 2 bases from J, with 9 bases between. Germline CDR1 is MNHEY and CDR2 is SVGAGI. The CDR3 spans 13 residues. The CDR3 loop reads CASSPPGNYGYTF. The DNA for the CDR3 is TGTGCCAGCAGTCCCCCAGGGAACTATGGCTACACCTTC.

The chain joins TRBV6-1 to TRBJ2-7, with TRBD2 identical over 11 bases. This CDR3 spans 14 amino acids. The germline gives CDR1 MNHNS, CDR2 SASEGT. With 8 bases clipped from V and 4 bases from J, the junction kept 7 bases outside the gene matches. The DNA for the CDR3 is TGTGCCAGCTTCACTAGCGGGGGCCGTTACGAGCAGTACTTC. It encodes CASFTSGGRYEQYF.

The V gene is TRBV27, the J gene TRBJ2-7; D possibly corresponds to TRBD1 (7 bases). Germline CDR1 MNHEY, CDR2 SMNVEV (reference sequence). The V and J ends lost 4 bases and 2 bases respectively, with 18 bases between them. The CDR3 covers 16 residues. CDR3 in DNA: TGTGCCAGCAGTTCCGACGGCGGGACAGCGACCTACGAGCAGTACTTC. Protein product: CASSSDGGTATYEQYF.

The chain carries TRBV6-5 and TRBJ2-3, with D possibly TRBD2 on 5 matching bases. The germline V and J ends were trimmed by 2 bases and 3 bases, with 6 bases remaining between them. The germline V gene has CDR1 MNHEY and CDR2 SVGAGI. The CDR3 extends over 13 amino acids. CDR3 sequence: CASSYRGTDTQYF. CDR3 bases: TGTGCCAGCAGTTACCGAGGGACAGATACGCAGTATTTT.

The rearrangement uses TRBV7-9 and TRBJ1-2, with 8 bases fitting TRBD1. This CDR3 has 15 amino acids. The V and J ends lost 5 bases and 1 base, in that order; junction bases with no gene match: 6. CDR1 SEHNR and CDR2 FQNEAQ come from the germline V gene (reference sequence). The CDR3: CASSPGQAFNYGYTF. The CDR3 region has the DNA TGTGCCAGCAGCCCGGGACAGGCATTTAACTATGGCTACACCTTC.

DNA of the CDR3: TGTGCCAGCAGTCAGGCCCGACTAGCTGGCTACGAGCAGTACTTC. Protein: CASSQARLAGYEQYF. The rearrangement joins TRBV7-6 to TRBJ2-7; TRBD2 aligns across 7 bases. V shed 6 bases and J 3 bases; nucleotides not matched to a gene: 11. CDR1 SGHVS and CDR2 FNYEAQ come from the germline V gene. This CDR3 has 15 amino acids.

The chain combines TRBV29-1 with TRBJ2-1; 12 nucleotides match TRBD2. CDR3 length: 17 amino acids. Germline CDR1 and CDR2: SQVTM and ANQGSEA. J gave up 0 bases and V 7 bases, and 10 bases lay outside the gene matches. The CDR3 loop is CSGKGLAGRSSYNEQFF. In DNA, the CDR3 is TGCAGCGGGAAAGGACTAGCGGGAAGAAGCTCCTACAATGAGCAGTTCTTC.

This sequence joins TRBV5-1 and TRBJ1-3; D uncertain. Germline V gives CDR1 SGHRS, CDR2 YFSETQ. Trimming shortened V by 0 bases and J by 0 bases, and 13 bases separated the two germline ends. The CDR3 is 17 amino acids. The CDR3 sequence: CASSLVEVGFSGNTIYF. The CDR3 DNA sequence: TGCGCCAGCAGCTTGGTCGAGGTCGGATTCTCTGGAAACACCATATATTTT.

This clone was counted between two and nine times. The chain employs TRBV5-6 and TRBJ2-3, with 10 bases matching TRBD2. CDR1 SGHDT and CDR2 YYEEEE come from the germline V gene. V lost 4 bases, J lost 1 base, and 3 bases stayed unmatched. The CDR3 sequence is 15 residues long. As DNA, the CDR3 is TGTGCCAGCAGCCCGGGGACTAGCGGCACAGATACGCAGTATTTT. It yields the protein CASSPGTSGTDTQYF.

V is TRBV5-1 and J is TRBJ1-2, with 8 nucleotides matching TRBD1. CDR3 length: 16 amino acids. Trimming removed 0 bases from V and 3 bases from J; junction bases left unmatched: 7. From germline, CDR1 is SGHRS and CDR2 YFSETQ. The CDR3: CASSLGSGDRYYGYTF. CDR3 sequence (DNA): TGCGCCAGCAGCTTGGGATCAGGGGACAGGTACTATGGCTACACCTTC.

V gene TRBV15 combines with J gene TRBJ1-2; unclear D gene. Germline CDR1 reads LNHNV; CDR2 reads YYDKDF (reference sequence). The V and J ends lost 2 bases and 6 bases respectively, with 13 bases between them. This CDR3 has 14 residues. The CDR3 DNA is TGTGCCACCAGCAGATCCGGAGTCGGGGATGGCTACACCTTC. Translation gives CATSRSGVGDGYTF.